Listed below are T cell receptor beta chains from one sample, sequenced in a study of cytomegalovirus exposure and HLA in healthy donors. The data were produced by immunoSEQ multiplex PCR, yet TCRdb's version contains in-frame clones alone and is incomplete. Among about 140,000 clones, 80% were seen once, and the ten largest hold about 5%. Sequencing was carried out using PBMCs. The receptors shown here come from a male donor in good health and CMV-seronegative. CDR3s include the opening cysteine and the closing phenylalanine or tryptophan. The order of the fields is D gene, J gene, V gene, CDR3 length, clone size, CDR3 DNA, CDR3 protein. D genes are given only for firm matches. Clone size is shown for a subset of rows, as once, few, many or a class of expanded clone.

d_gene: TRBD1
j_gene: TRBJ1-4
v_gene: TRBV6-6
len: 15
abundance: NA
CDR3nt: TGTGCCAGCAGTCCCGGACAGGGGTTTAATGAAAAACTGTTTTTT
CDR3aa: CASSPGQGFNEKLFF

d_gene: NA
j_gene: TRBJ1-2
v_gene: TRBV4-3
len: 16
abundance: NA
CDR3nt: TGCGCCAGCAGCCAATTCAAAAATGCGGGGGCCTATGGCTACACCTTC
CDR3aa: CASSQFKNAGAYGYTF

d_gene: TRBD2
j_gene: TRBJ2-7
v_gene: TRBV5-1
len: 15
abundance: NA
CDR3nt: TGCGCCAGCAGCTTGAACAGCGGGAGTCCACCTTTCAAGTACTTC
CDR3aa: CASSLNSGSPPFKYF

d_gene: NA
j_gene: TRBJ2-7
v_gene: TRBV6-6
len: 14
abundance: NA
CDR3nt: TGTGCCAGCAGTGTTAACAGGGCCCCCTACGAGCAGTACTTC
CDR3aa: CASSVNRAPYEQYF

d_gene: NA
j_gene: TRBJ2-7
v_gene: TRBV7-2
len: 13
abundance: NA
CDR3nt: TGTGCCAGCAGCTTTGATGGAGTCGGCGAGCAGTACTTC
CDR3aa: CASSFDGVGEQYF

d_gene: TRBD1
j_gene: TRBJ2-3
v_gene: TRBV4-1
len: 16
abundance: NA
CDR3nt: TGCGCCAGCAGCCAAGTAACAAAGGGGGCTCCAGATACGCAGTATTTT
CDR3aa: CASSQVTKGAPDTQYF

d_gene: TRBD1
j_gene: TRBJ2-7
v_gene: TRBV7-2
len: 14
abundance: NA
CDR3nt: TGTGCCAGCAGCTTCCAGGGGGACTCCTACGAGCAGTACTTC
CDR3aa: CASSFQGDSYEQYF

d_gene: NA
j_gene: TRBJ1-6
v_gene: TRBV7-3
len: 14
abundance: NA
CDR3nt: TGTGCCAGCAGCCTCATCGGGGGTGGTTCACCCCTCCACTTT
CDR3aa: CASSLIGGGSPLHF

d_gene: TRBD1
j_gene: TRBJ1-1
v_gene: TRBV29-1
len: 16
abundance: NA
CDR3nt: TGCAGCGTGGGACAGGGATTTAGGACAGGGGATTTTAAAGCTTTCTTT
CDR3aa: CSVGQGFRTGDFKAFF

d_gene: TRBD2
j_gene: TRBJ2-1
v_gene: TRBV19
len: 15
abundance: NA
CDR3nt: TGTGCCAGTAGTATCGGGGGGGACACCTACAATGAGCAGTTCTTC
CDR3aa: CASSIGGDTYNEQFF

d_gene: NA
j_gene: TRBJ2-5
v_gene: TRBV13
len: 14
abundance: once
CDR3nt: TGTGCCAGCAGCAAGAACAGGGTCGGTGCGACCCAGTACTTC
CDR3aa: CASSKNRVGATQYF

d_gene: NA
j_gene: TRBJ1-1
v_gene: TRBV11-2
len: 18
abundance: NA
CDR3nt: TGTGCCAGCAGCTTAAGACTGGGGGGGGGCTCCGGGAAGAAAGAAGCTTTCTTT
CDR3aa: CASSLRLGGGSGKKEAFF

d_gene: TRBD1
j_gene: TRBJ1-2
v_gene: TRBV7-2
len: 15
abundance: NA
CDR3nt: TGTGCCAGCAGCTTTTCCTCAGGGGGCAGCTATGGCTACACCTTC
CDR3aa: CASSFSSGGSYGYTF

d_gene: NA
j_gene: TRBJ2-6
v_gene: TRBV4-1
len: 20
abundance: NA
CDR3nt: TGCGCCAGCAGCCAAGATCGGTTGGGACACGCAAGCTCTGGGGCCAACGTCCTGACTTTC
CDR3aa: CASSQDRLGHASSGANVLTF

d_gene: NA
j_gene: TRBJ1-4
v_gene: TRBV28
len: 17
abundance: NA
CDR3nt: TGTGCCAGCAGTCCCTCTAGGGGAATCATAACTAATGAAAAACTGTTTTTT
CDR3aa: CASSPSRGIITNEKLFF

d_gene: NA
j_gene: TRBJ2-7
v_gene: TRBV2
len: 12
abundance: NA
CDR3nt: TGTGCCAGCAGTGAAACAATCTACGAGCAGTACTTC
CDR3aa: CASSETIYEQYF

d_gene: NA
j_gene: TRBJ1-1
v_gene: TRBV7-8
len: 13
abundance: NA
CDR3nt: TGTGCCAGCAGCTTTGGAGGGAACACTGAAGCTTTCTTT
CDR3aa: CASSFGGNTEAFF

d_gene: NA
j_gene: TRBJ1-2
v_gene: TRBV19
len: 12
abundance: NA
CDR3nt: TGTGCCAGTAGTACCCGGGACACCCGACGGTGCTTC
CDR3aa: CASSTRDTRRCF

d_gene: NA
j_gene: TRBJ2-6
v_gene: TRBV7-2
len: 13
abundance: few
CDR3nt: TGTGCCAGCAGTCACTCTGGGGCCAACGTCCTGACTTTC
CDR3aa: CASSHSGANVLTF

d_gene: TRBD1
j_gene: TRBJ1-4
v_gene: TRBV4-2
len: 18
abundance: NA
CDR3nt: TGTGCCAGCAGCCAAGATCTCCCCGAACAGGGGGGAGGTGAAAAACTGTTTTTT
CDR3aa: CASSQDLPEQGGGEKLFF

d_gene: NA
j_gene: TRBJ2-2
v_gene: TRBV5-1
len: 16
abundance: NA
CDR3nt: TGCGCCAGCAGCTTGGCCCAGACATCGAACACCGGGGAGCTGTTTTTT
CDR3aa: CASSLAQTSNTGELFF

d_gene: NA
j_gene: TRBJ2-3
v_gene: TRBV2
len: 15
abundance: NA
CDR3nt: TGTGCCAGCAGTGCCCGGGACACTCTCACAGATACGCAGTATTTT
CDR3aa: CASSARDTLTDTQYF

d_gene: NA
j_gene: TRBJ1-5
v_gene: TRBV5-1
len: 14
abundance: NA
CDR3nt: TGCGCCAGCAGCTTGGAAGGTCTTGCGGGATCCCAGCATTTT
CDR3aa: CASSLEGLAGSQHF

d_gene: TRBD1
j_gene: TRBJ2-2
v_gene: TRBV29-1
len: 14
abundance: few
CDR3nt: TGCAGCGTTGAAGTCACAGGGGGCACCGGGGAGCTGTTTTTT
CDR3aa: CSVEVTGGTGELFF

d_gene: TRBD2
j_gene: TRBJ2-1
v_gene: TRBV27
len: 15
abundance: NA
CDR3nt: TGTGCCAGCAGGACTAGCGGGGGGGGTTCCAATGAGCAGTTCTTC
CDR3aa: CASRTSGGGSNEQFF

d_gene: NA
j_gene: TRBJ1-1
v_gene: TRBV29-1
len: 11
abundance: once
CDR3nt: TGCAGCCTTTGGGGGGGGCGCGAAGCTTTCTTT
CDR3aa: CSLWGGREAFF

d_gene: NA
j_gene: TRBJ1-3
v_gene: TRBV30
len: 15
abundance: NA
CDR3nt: TGTGCCTGGGGAATTCAGGTGCTCTCTGGAAACACCATATATTTT
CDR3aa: CAWGIQVLSGNTIYF

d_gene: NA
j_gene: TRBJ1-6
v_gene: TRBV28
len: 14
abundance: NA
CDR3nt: TGTGCCAGCAGTTCCCCAGGGGTGGCGTCACCCCTCCACTTT
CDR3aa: CASSSPGVASPLHF

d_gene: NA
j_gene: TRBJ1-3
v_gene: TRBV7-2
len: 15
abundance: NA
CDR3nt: TGTGCCAGCAGCTTATCCGGGGTTCTCAGAAACACCATATATTTT
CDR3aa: CASSLSGVLRNTIYF

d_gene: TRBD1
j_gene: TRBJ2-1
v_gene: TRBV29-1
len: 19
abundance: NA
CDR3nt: TGCAGCGTTGAAGCCGCGGGACAGGGGTCGCGGACCCCCTACAATGAGCAGTTCTTC
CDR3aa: CSVEAAGQGSRTPYNEQFF

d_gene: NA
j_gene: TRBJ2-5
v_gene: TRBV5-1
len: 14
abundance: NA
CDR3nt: TGCGCCAGCAGCCATCCCCCGGCCAGGGAGACCCAGTACTTC
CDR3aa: CASSHPPARETQYF

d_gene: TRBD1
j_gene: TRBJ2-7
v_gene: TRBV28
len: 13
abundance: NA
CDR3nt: TGTGCCAGCACGGACAGGCCTGGGTTGGAGCAGTACTTC
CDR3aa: CASTDRPGLEQYF

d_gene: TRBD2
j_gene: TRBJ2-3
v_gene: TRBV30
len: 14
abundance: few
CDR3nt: TGTGCCTGGAGAGCGGGGCTTAGCACAGATACGCAGTATTTT
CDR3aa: CAWRAGLSTDTQYF

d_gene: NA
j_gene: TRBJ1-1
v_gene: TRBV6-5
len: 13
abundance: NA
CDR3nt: TGTGCCAGCAGTTACTCTTCGGGGGCTGAAGCTTTCTTT
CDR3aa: CASSYSSGAEAFF

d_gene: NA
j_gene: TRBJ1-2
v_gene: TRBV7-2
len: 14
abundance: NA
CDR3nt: TGTGCCAGCAGCTTATCCAGGCCAGGCTATGGCTACACCTTC
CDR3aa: CASSLSRPGYGYTF

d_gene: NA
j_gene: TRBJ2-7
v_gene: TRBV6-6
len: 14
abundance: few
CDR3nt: TGTGCCAGCAGAGCAGGGCTACTCACCTACGAGCAGTACTTC
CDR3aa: CASRAGLLTYEQYF

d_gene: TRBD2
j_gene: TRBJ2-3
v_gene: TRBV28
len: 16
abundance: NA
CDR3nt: TGTGCCAGCAGTTCCGGACTAGCGGGGAGCACAGATACGCAGTATTTT
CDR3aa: CASSSGLAGSTDTQYF

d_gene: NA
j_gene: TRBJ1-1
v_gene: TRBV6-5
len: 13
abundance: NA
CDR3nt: TGTGCCAGCAGTTCGGGGGATCGCACTGAAGCTTTCTTT
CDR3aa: CASSSGDRTEAFF

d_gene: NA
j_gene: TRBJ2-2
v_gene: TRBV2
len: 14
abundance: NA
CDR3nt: TGTGCCAGCAGACAGTCCGTGAGCACCGGGGAGCTGTTTTTT
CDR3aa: CASRQSVSTGELFF

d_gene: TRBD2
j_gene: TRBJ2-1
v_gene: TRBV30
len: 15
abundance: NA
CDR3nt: TGTGCCTGGAGTGTTGGACTAGCGGGGGTGAATGAGCAGTTCTTC
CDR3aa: CAWSVGLAGVNEQFF

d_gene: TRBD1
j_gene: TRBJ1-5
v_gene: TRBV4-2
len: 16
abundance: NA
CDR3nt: TGTGCCAGCAGCCAAGGGACAGGGGCCAGCAATCAGCCCCAGCATTTT
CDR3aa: CASSQGTGASNQPQHF

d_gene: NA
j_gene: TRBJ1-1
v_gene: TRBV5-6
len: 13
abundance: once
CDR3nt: TGTGCCAGCAGCCAACGGGAGGGCACTGAAGCTTTCTTT
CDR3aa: CASSQREGTEAFF

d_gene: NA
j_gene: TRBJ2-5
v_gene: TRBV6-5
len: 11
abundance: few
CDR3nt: TGTGCCAGCAGTTATGAGGAGACCCAGTACTTC
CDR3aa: CASSYEETQYF